The clone carrying this TCR beta chain was observed at least ten times. These data come from a study of early T cells in non-severe SARS-CoV-2 infection. About the study: With bulk RNA from unsorted whole blood as input, sequencing yielded unpaired chains.

The CDR3 has 15 residues. After removal of 1 base from V and 6 bases from J, the junction contained 4 bases not matched to a gene. CDR1 and CDR2 from the germline V gene are DFQATT and SNEGSKA (reference sequence). TCRdb independently ran MiXCR on the 5' RACE reads; one entry per CDR3 protein. Altogether more than 20,000 distinct CDR3 sequences are present, roughly 4% being singletons, with the ten largest covering approximately 4.4%. This receptor was identified in an adult who was a healthcare worker with PCR-confirmed SARS-CoV-2 infection or an uninfected control (not recorded which). The specimen sequenced was whole blood. J is TRBJ2-4 and V is TRBV20-1; TRBD2 matches at 12 bases. The CDR3 here is CSARVTSGRRNIQYF. DNA for the CDR3: TGCAGTGCTAGAGTCACTAGCGGGAGGAGAAACATTCAGTACTTC.